One sample yielded the 31 T cell receptor beta chains listed below, sequenced in a study of T-cell reconstitution after alpha-beta-depleted transplantation in children (dated by TCRdb to about 2016). What the research found in general, with its limitations: The frequencies of hyperexpanded clones fell over the following months, and after one year, T-cell counts and TCRbeta diversity were mostly attributed to newly produced T cells.

These receptors have no identified antigens. Receptor amplification or capture employed PCR. Data came from an Illumina HiSeq 2500. Molecular barcoding was employed in the preparation of TCR libraries, with unique molecular identifiers being used to normalize TCRbeta repertoire quantification. TCRdb cleaned the public reads at Q25 with fastp, built clones with MiXCR and kept in-frame beta chains. Each CDR3 protein gets just one entry, which takes the most common genes and DNA from the rows behind it. This sample has some 300,000 distinct CDR3 sequences in its table, and roughly 7.8% of those were observed once. 9.1% of the sample belongs to the ten largest clones. Explained via the paper, the treatment or condition label denotes: allogeneic hematopoietic cell transplantation with graft depleted of TCRalphabeta T cells and CD19 B cells. The sequenced sample was peripheral blood, obtained 360 days after TCRalphabeta/CD19-depleted stem cell transplant. The receptors derive from a female patient between 2 and 15 years old who had a stem cell transplant for Fanconi anemia, so the T cells may come from the graft donor.

This chain links TRBV7-3 with TRBJ2-1, with 14 bases that match TRBD2. This CDR3 has 14 amino acids. Trimming at V came to 5 bases and at J to 13 bases, leaving 7 bases not matched to a gene. The germline gives CDR1 SGHTA, CDR2 FQGTGA. CDR3 protein: CASSQWTSGGTQFF. The CDR3 bases are TGTGCCAGCAGCCAATGGACTAGCGGGGGGACACAGTTCTTC.

This clonotype was picked up a small number of times. This sequence joins TRBV9 and TRBJ2-4; D is uncertain. The CDR3 spans 16 residues. Trimming stripped 4 bases from V and 0 bases from J, with 14 bases between. Per germline, CDR1 SGDLS and CDR2 YYNGEE. The CDR3 DNA reads as TGTGCCAGCAGCCCATCCATTGGCCTAGCCAAAAACATTCAGTACTTC. Translating gives CASSPSIGLAKNIQYF.

There are a few counts of this clonotype. V and J are TRBV20-1 and TRBJ2-3; possibly TRBD2 for D (5 bases). CDR1 is DFQATT and CDR2 is SNEGSKA in the germline V gene (reference sequence). The CDR3 is made up of 11 amino acids. The V end lost 6 bases, the J end lost 5 bases, and 9 bases lay between the germline ends. The CDR3 reads CSAGGIDTQYF. The CDR3 DNA follows: TGCAGTGCCGGAGGCATAGATACGCAGTATTTT.

This clonotype came up many times. J is TRBJ1-4 and V is TRBV29-1, with 11 positions matching TRBD1. Germline V gene sequence: CDR1 SQVTM, CDR2 ANQGSEA. The junction had 12 bases not matched to a gene; V was cut back by 4 bases and J by 8 bases. The CDR3 consists of 16 residues. The CDR3, as DNA: TGCAGCGTTGTAGCGTGGACAGGGGGCCATGGCGAAAAACTGTTTTTT. This encodes CSVVAWTGGHGEKLFF.

There are many counts of this clonotype. The gene calls are TRBV18 and TRBJ1-6, with TRBD1 identical over 7 bases. Germline V gene sequence: CDR1 KGHSH, CDR2 LQKENI. Trimming removed 1 base from V and 6 bases from J; junction bases left unmatched: 6. CDR3 length equals 16 residues. For the CDR3, the DNA is TGTGCCAGCTCACCACAGGGGGCGGTGTCTAATTCACCCCTCCACTTT. Its translation is CASSPQGAVSNSPLHF. The complete variable domain, with remaining parts taken from reference TRBV18 and TRBJ1-6, reads NAGVMQNPRHLVRRRGQEARLRCSPMKGHSHVYWYRQLPEEGLKFMVYLQKENIIDESGMPKERFSAEFPKEGPSILRIQQVVRGDSAAYFCASSPQGAVSNSPLHFGNGTRLTVT.

This clonotype has a count of ten or more. The genes are TRBV6-2 or TRBV6-3 and TRBJ2-7, with D uncertain. This CDR3 region has 13 residues. With 5 bases removed from V and 7 bases from J, the gap between germline ends came to 15 bases. From germline, CDR1 is MNHEY and CDR2 SVGEGT. The CDR3 nucleotides read TGTGCCAGCAGTCCCGTCGGTGGCTGGGAGCAGTACTTC. Encoded protein: CASSPVGGWEQYF.

The sample holds a few counts of this clonotype. This chain joins TRBV5-1 and TRBJ2-1, with TRBD1 matching over 7 bases. The germline V gene encodes CDR1 SGHRS and CDR2 YFSETQ. V gave up 1 base and J gave up 7 bases; unmatched junction bases: 8. This CDR3 spans 15 amino acids. DNA for the CDR3: TGCGCCAGCAGCTTGATGAGACAGGGTGGGAATGAGCAGTTCTTC. Translation: CASSLMRQGGNEQFF.

The chain recombines TRBV24-1 with TRBJ2-3; no firm D call. Germline V CDR1 and CDR2: KGHDR, SFDVKD. This CDR3 comprises 13 residues. V lost 3 bases to trimming and J lost 8 bases, with 11 bases between them. The CDR3 region is CATSDPSLGTQYF. CDR3 sequence (DNA): TGTGCCACCAGTGATCCATCCCTGGGTACGCAGTATTTT.

The chain uses TRBV7-6 and TRBJ2-3; D not certain. Trimming left V 5 bases short and J 6 bases short, with 9 bases between. The CDR3 contains 12 residues. CDR1 and CDR2 from the germline V gene are SGHVS and FNYEAQ. The CDR3 region has the DNA TGTGCCAGCAGCGTTGTCCGGGATACGCAGTATTTT. Translation gives CASSVVRDTQYF.

A few counts support this clonotype. The V and J genes are TRBV7-8 and TRBJ2-7; D is ambiguous. Germline values: CDR1 SGHVS, CDR2 FQNEAQ. The CDR3 totals 15 residues. The V end was cut by 6 bases, the J end by 2 bases, with 17 bases between. The CDR3 bases are TGTGCCAGCAGAGAAAAGACCGAAATCACCTACGAGCAGTACTTC. It specifies CASREKTEITYEQYF.

This clonotype was recorded many times. This chain links TRBV7-2 with TRBJ2-7; 8 positions agree with TRBD2. The junction had 10 bases not matched to a gene; V was cut back by 4 bases and J by 2 bases. CDR3 length equals 16 residues. CDR1 SGHTA and CDR2 FQGNSA come from the germline V gene. CDR3 sequence: CASSSTWAGGTYEQYF. The DNA for the CDR3 is TGTGCCAGCAGCTCCACGTGGGCGGGGGGCACCTACGAGCAGTACTTC.

This clonotype has only a few counts. The chain has TRBV3-1 and TRBJ2-7; TRBD1 matches 7 bases. V gave up 4 bases and J gave up 3 bases; unmatched junction bases: 6. The CDR3 is 14 residues long. Germline CDR1 reads LGHDT; CDR2 reads YNNKEL (reference sequence). This CDR3 reads CASSRWDSLYEQYF. The CDR3 bases are TGTGCCAGCAGCCGTTGGGACAGTCTCTACGAGCAGTACTTC.

The sample holds a few counts of this clonotype. This chain joins TRBV7-9 and TRBJ2-3; 9 nucleotides line up with TRBD1. The CDR3 runs to 15 residues. CDR1 and CDR2 from the germline V gene are SEHNR and FQNEAQ (reference sequence). The trim removed 5 bases at V and 3 bases at J, leaving 6 bases unmatched. The CDR3 loop reads CASSEQDRGTDTQYF. DNA for the CDR3: TGTGCCAGCAGCGAACAAGACAGGGGGACAGATACGCAGTATTTT. Full variable domain (remainder filled in from reference TRBV7-9 and TRBJ2-3): DTGVSQNPRHKITKRGQNVTFRCDPISEHNRLYWYRQTLGQGPEFLTYFQNEAQLEKSRLLSDRFSAERPKGSFSTLEIQRTEQGDSAMYLCASSEQDRGTDTQYFGPGTRLTVL.

The sample holds many counts of this clonotype. The V and J genes are TRBV5-1 and TRBJ2-5, with 9 nucleotides matching TRBD2. This CDR3 region has 15 residues. Germline trimming cut 4 bases from V and 2 bases from J; bases unmatched to any gene: 6. Germline V lookup: CDR1 SGHRS, CDR2 YFSETQ. The chain's CDR3 is CASSPVTSGQETQYF. The CDR3, as DNA: TGCGCCAGCAGCCCCGTGACTAGCGGACAAGAGACCCAGTACTTC. Complete variable domain (other parts from reference TRBV5-1 and TRBJ2-5): KAGVTQTPRYLIKTRGQQVTLSCSPISGHRSVSWYQQTPGQGLQFLFEYFSETQRNKGNFPGRFSGRQFSNSRSEMNVSTLELGDSALYLCASSPVTSGQETQYFGPGTRLLVL.

This clonotype turned up a few times. One end of the junction fails to match germline, which may point to a read error. This chain joins TRBV12-3 or TRBV12-4 and TRBJ2-1, with 14 bases that match TRBD2. The CDR3 length is 18 residues. Here the CDR3 reads CAISPQPGTSGSYNEQFF. CDR3 DNA sequence: TGTGCCATCAGTCCCCAACCCGGGACTAGCGGGAGTTACAATGAGCAGTTCTTC.

This clonotype was seen many times. This rearrangement joins TRBV6-2 or TRBV6-3 to TRBJ2-3, with D perhaps TRBD1 or TRBD2 (5 bases each). The CDR3 is made up of 16 amino acids. Germline CDR1 is MNHEY and CDR2 is SVGEGT. Trimming took 6 bases from V and 4 from J, leaving 20 bases between them. The CDR3 nucleotides are TGTGCCAGCAGCCGGGGCCTCATCCCCCCGCCAGATACGCAGTATTTT. Its protein is CASSRGLIPPPDTQYF.

The sample holds many counts of this clonotype. V and J are TRBV7-2 and TRBJ2-2; TRBD1 aligns across 7 bases. This CDR3 is 14 amino acids long. The V segment lost 4 bases and the J segment 6 bases; nucleotides outside the gene matches: 5. Germline lookup yields CDR1 SGHTA and CDR2 FQGNSA. Here the CDR3 reads CASSSRGYPGELFF. The CDR3 bases are TGTGCCAGCAGCTCCAGGGGGTATCCCGGGGAGCTGTTTTTT.

The chain's CDR3 is CASSTRVTEAFF. In DNA, the CDR3 is TGTGCCAGCAGTACCAGGGTCACTGAAGCTTTCTTT. This rearrangement joins TRBV6-5 to TRBJ1-1, with D possibly TRBD1 on 5 matching bases. This CDR3 spans 12 amino acids. The germline V gene encodes CDR1 MNHEY and CDR2 SVGAGI. V gave up 5 bases and J gave up 4 bases, with 8 bases separating them.

This clonotype was counted at least ten times. Here the CDR3 DNA reads TGTGCCAGCACCGATCAGAAGGGGGAAGCTTTCTTT. Its protein product is CASTDQKGEAFF. The J gene is TRBJ1-1, the V gene TRBV12-3 or TRBV12-4; D perhaps matches TRBD1 (5 bases). V gave up 7 bases and J gave up 8 bases, with 14 bases separating them. The CDR3 length is 12 residues.

In this sample, this clonotype turned up many times. The V and J genes are TRBV12-3 or TRBV12-4 and TRBJ2-1; a possible D gene is TRBD2 (5 bases). This CDR3 is 13 amino acids long. V lost 4 bases and J lost 8, with 12 bases in between. The CDR3 nucleotides read TGTGCCAGCAGTTCCGGGAATCCTGATGAGCAGTTCTTC. Translating gives CASSSGNPDEQFF.

This clonotype was seen a handful of times. The chain carries TRBV4-3 and TRBJ2-3; D gene uncertain. Trimming stripped 4 bases from V and 5 bases from J, with 13 bases between. Germline values: CDR1 LGHNA, CDR2 YSLEER. This CDR3 spans 14 amino acids. The DNA of the CDR3 is TGCGCCAGCAGCCCCGGGCTTATCGTAGATACGCAGTATTTT. This translates into CASSPGLIVDTQYF.

This clonotype came up many times. The gene calls are TRBV9 and TRBJ2-1, with 9 bases that match TRBD2. Germline loops: CDR1 SGDLS, CDR2 YYNGEE. The junction had 20 bases not matched to a gene; V was cut back by 4 bases and J by 0 bases. CDR3 length: 21 residues. CDR3 bases: TGTGCCAGCAGCCCATCCCGGATGGCGGGGGGGGTCTCGAGCTCCTACAATGAGCAGTTCTTC. Protein sequence: CASSPSRMAGGVSSSYNEQFF.

This clonotype has at least ten counts. V and J are TRBV20-1 and TRBJ2-1; 9 nucleotides align to TRBD1. From germline, CDR1 is DFQATT and CDR2 SNEGSKA (reference sequence). The CDR3 has 13 amino acids. The V segment lost 6 bases and the J segment 6 bases; nucleotides outside the gene matches: 6. DNA of the CDR3: TGCAGTGCCGCGCGGGACAGGGTCAATGAGCAGTTCTTC. Translating gives CSAARDRVNEQFF.

There are a few counts of this clonotype. At one of its ends the junction is not consistent with the germline gene, which may arise from a read error. Here the CDR3 reads CASKNRVGTNVLTF. The CDR3 DNA is TGCGCCAGTAAAAACAGGGTTGGGACCAACGTCCTGACTTTC. The chain couples TRBV5-1 to TRBJ2-6; tentatively, D is TRBD1 (6 bases). The CDR3 runs 14 residues. Germline CDR1 and CDR2: SGHRS and YFSETQ.

This clonotype was detected a few times. This chain connects TRBV30 to TRBJ2-1; possibly TRBD2 for D (5 bases). In germline, CDR1 is GTSNPN, CDR2 SVGIG (reference sequence). The CDR3 is 14 residues long. Trimming shortened V by 3 bases and J by 0 bases, and 9 bases separated the two germline ends. The DNA of the CDR3 is TGTGCCTGGAGCAGTGGGAGCTCCTACAATGAGCAGTTCTTC. Amino acids: CAWSSGSSYNEQFF.

The V gene is TRBV6-1, the J gene TRBJ1-5; possible D gene TRBD1, 6 bases. The ends were cut back, 5 bases at V and 3 bases at J, with 11 bases in the middle. The CDR3 extends over 14 amino acids. Looked up from germline, CDR1 is MNHNS and CDR2 is SASEGT. The CDR3 DNA sequence: TGTGCCAGCAGTAGCTCAGGGGCCAATCAGCCCCAGCATTTT. It translates to CASSSSGANQPQHF.

This clonotype was picked up a small number of times. The genes are TRBV5-1 and TRBJ2-2, with D tentatively TRBD1 (6 bases). Germline CDR1 reads SGHRS; CDR2 reads YFSETQ. The CDR3 is 14 amino acids. V was trimmed by 7 bases and J by 0 bases, leaving 10 bases between them. In DNA, the CDR3 is TGCGCCAGCGGGCAGGGGTCGAACACCGGGGAGCTGTTTTTT. This gives the protein CASGQGSNTGELFF.

This clonotype showed up just a few times. The V call is TRBV7-2, the J call TRBJ2-2; D perhaps matches TRBD1 (6 bases). This CDR3 has 17 residues. Per germline, CDR1 SGHTA and CDR2 FQGNSA. V lost 3 bases, J lost 5 bases, and 19 bases lay in between. The CDR3 reads CASSFKRDTNFTGELFF. CDR3 nucleotide sequence: TGTGCCAGCAGCTTCAAACGGGACACTAATTTTACCGGGGAGCTGTTTTTT.

This clonotype was counted only a few times. V and J are TRBV28 and TRBJ1-4; no firm D call. V was cut by 4 bases and J by 5 bases, with 14 bases left in between. Looked up from germline, CDR1 is MDHEN and CDR2 is SYDVKM. The CDR3 consists of 15 residues. The CDR3 loop is CASSSGWADNEKLFF. The CDR3 DNA reads TGTGCCAGCAGTTCGGGGTGGGCGGACAATGAAAAACTGTTTTTT.

This clonotype was recorded many times. This chain joins TRBV6-5 and TRBJ2-7; D call uncertain. This CDR3 spans 13 amino acids. V lost 2 bases and J lost 0, with 5 bases in between. CDR1 is MNHEY, CDR2 SVGAGI, per germline. The CDR3 region is CASSYTVSYEQYF. CDR3 nucleotide sequence: TGTGCCAGCAGTTACACGGTCTCCTACGAGCAGTACTTC.

The table lists this clonotype with many counts. J is TRBJ2-2 and V is TRBV10-3; 11 bases fit TRBD2. Germline CDR1 ENHRY, CDR2 SYGVKD. The CDR3 runs to 14 residues. V shed 10 bases and J 6 bases; nucleotides not matched to a gene: 7. The CDR3 loop reads CATLAGGLPGELFF. The CDR3 nucleotides read TGTGCCACTTTAGCGGGAGGGCTCCCCGGGGAGCTGTTTTTT.